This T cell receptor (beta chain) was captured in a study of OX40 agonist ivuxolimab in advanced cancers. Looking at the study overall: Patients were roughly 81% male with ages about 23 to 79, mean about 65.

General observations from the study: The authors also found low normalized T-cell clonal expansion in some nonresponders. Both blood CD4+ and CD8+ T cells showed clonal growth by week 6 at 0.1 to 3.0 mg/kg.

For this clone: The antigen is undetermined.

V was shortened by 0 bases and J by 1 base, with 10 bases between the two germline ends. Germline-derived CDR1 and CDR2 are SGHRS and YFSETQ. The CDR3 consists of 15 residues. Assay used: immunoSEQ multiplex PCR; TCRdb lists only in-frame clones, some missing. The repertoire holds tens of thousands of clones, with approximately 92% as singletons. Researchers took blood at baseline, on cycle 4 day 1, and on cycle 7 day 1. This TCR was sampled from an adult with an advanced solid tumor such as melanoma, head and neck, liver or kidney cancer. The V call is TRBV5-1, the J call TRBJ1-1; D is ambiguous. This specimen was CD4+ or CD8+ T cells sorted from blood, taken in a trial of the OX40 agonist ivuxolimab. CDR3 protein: CASSLVLAPNTEAFF. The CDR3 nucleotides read TGCGCCAGCAGCTTGGTACTGGCCCCGAACACTGAAGCTTTCTTT. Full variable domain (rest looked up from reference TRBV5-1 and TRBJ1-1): KAGVTQTPRYLIKTRGQQVTLSCSPISGHRSVSWYQQTPGQGLQFLFEYFSETQRNKGNFPGRFSGRQFSNSRSEMNVSTLELGDSALYLCASSLVLAPNTEAFFGQGTRLTVV.